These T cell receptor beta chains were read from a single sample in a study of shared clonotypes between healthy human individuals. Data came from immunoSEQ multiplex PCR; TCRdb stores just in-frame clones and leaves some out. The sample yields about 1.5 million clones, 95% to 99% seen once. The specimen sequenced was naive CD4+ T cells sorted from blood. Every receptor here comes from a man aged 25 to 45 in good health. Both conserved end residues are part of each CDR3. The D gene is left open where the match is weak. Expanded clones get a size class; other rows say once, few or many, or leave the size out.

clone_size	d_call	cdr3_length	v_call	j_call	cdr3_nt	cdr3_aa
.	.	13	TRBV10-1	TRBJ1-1	TGCGCCAGCAGTTACAGAAGGGACACTGAAGCTTTCTTT	CASSYRRDTEAFF
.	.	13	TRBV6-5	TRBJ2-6	TGTGCCAGCAGTTGGGCTGGGGCCAACGTCCTGACTTTC	CASSWAGANVLTF
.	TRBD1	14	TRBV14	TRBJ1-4	TGTGCCAGCGGTCGACAGGGATCATATGAAAAACTGTTTTTT	CASGRQGSYEKLFF
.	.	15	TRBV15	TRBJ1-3	TGTGCCACCAGCCCCCCGCATGGCAGGGCGGACACCATATATTTT	CATSPPHGRADTIYF
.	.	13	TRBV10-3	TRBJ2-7	TGTGCCATCAGTGAGGGCCTCCCCTACGAGCAGTACTTC	CAISEGLPYEQYF
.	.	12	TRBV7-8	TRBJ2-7	TGTGCCAGCAGCTTAAGTTCACTCGAGCAGTACTTC	CASSLSSLEQYF
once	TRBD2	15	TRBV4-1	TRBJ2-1	TGCGCCAGCAGCCATGGACTAGCGGGGTACAATGAGCAGTTCTTC	CASSHGLAGYNEQFF
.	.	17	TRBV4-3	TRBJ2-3	TGCGCCAGCAGCCAAGATCGGGGCCTAGGGAGGGGGGATACGCAGTATTTT	CASSQDRGLGRGDTQYF
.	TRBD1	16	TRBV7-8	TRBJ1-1	TGTGCCAGCAGCTTATACGCCGGGACAGAGAACACTGAAGCTTTCTTT	CASSLYAGTENTEAFF
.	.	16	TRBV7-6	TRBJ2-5	TGTGCCAGCAGCTTAGCGACTGGCAGACGGTACGAGACCCAGTACTTC	CASSLATGRRYETQYF
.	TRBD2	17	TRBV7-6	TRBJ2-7	TGTGCCAGCAGCTTAGGGCTAGCGGGATGGGGCTCCTACGAGCAGTACTTC	CASSLGLAGWGSYEQYF
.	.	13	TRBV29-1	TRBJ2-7	TGCAGCGTTGAACGGTTCAGGAGCGGGGAGCAGTACTTC	CSVERFRSGEQYF
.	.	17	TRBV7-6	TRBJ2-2	TGTGCCAGCAGCTTTAATCCTCCTTCTCTCAACACCGGGGAGCTGTTTTTT	CASSFNPPSLNTGELFF
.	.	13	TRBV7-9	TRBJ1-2	TGTGCCAGCAGCTTAGTTGGTGGGGATGGCTACACCTTC	CASSLVGGDGYTF
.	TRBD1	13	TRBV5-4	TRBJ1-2	TGTGCCAGCAGCTTATACAGGGGGCATGGCTACACCTTC	CASSLYRGHGYTF
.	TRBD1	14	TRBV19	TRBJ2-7	TGTGCCAGTAGTCCGCCGGGACAGGGCTACGAGCAGTACTTC	CASSPPGQGYEQYF
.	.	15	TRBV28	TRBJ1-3	TGTGCCAGCAGTTTTGTTGGGAACTCTGGAAACACCATATATTTT	CASSFVGNSGNTIYF
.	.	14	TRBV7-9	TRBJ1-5	TGTGCCAGCAGCTTCGGACAGCGAAATCAGCCCCAGCATTTT	CASSFGQRNQPQHF
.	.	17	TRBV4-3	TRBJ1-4	TGCGCCAGCAGCCAAGAAGTTGGGGGAGCAACTAATGAAAAACTGTTTTTT	CASSQEVGGATNEKLFF
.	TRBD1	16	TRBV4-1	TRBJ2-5	TGCGCCAGCAGCCAAACAGGGGGTTTGGGCCAAGAGACCCAGTACTTC	CASSQTGGLGQETQYF
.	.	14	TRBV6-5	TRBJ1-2	TGTGCCAGCAGTAAGAGAGGGACGACGGGTGGCTACACCTTC	CASSKRGTTGGYTF
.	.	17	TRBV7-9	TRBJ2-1	TGTGCCAGCAGCCCCGAGGGGGGGAGGAGGTCCTACAATGAGCAGTTCTTC	CASSPEGGRRSYNEQFF
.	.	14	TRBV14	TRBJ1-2	TGTGCCAGCAGCGGACGCCAGGGAAACTATGGCTACACCTTC	CASSGRQGNYGYTF
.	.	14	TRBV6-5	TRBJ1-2	TGTGCCAGCAGGGAACCATACTTAAACTATGGCTACACCTTC	CASREPYLNYGYTF
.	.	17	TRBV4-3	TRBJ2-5	TGCGCCAGCAGCCAAGATCCGATCAGGGGACTGATAGAGACCCAGTACTTC	CASSQDPIRGLIETQYF
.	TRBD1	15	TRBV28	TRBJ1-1	TGTGCCAGCAGAACGACAGGGGGCCGGGGAAGTGAAGCTTTCTTT	CASRTTGGRGSEAFF
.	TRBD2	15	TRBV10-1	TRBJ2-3	TGCGCCAGCTCCATGGCGGGAGCCAGCACAGATACGCAGTATTTT	CASSMAGASTDTQYF
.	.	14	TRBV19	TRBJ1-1	TGTGCCAGTAGTGCGGGACGGGAGAACACTGAAGCTTTCTTT	CASSAGRENTEAFF
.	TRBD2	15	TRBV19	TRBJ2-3	TGTGCCAGTAGTATGCTAGCGGGAGGGCCGGGTACGCAGTATTTT	CASSMLAGGPGTQYF
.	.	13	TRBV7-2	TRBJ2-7	TGTGCCAGCAGCTTAGGCAGGGATTGGGAGCAGTACTTC	CASSLGRDWEQYF
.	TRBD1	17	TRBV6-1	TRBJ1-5	TGTGCCACCAGGGAAGGGACAGGAAAACCTAGCAATCAGCCCCAGCATTTT	CATREGTGKPSNQPQHF
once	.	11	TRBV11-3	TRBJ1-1	TGTGCCAGCAGTCGGGGGGGAACCCCAAGTTTT	CASSRGGTPSF
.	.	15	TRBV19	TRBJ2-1	TGTGCCAGTAGTATAGTAGCGGCTCGGGTCAATGAGCAGTTCTTC	CASSIVAARVNEQFF
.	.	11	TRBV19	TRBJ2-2	TGTGCCAGCTACGGCACCGGGGAGCTGTTTTTT	CASYGTGELFF
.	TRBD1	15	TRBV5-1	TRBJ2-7	TGCGCCAGCAGCGGGGCCGGGACAGGGTCGTACGAGCAGTACTTC	CASSGAGTGSYEQYF
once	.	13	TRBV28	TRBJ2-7	TGTGCCAGCAGTTCCCACATCTCCTACGAGCAGTACTTC	CASSSHISYEQYF
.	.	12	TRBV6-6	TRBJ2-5	TGTGCCAGCAGTGACAGCCAAGAGACCCAGTACTTC	CASSDSQETQYF
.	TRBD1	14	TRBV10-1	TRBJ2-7	TGCGCCAGCAGTAAAGGGACAGCATCCTACGAGCAGTACTTC	CASSKGTASYEQYF
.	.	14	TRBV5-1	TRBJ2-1	TGCGCCAGCAGCTTGAGGGGAAACTACAATGAGCAGTTCTTC	CASSLRGNYNEQFF
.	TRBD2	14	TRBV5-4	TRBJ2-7	TGTGCCAGCAGCTCGACTAGCGGGAGCTACGAGCAGTACTTC	CASSSTSGSYEQYF
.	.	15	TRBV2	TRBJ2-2	TGTGCCACCTCTTATGGAGGGTGGGGCACCGGGGAGCTGTTTTTT	CATSYGGWGTGELFF
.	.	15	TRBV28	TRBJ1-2	TGTGCCAGCAGTTTTGTCCCCAGAGGTTCCTATGGCTACACCTTC	CASSFVPRGSYGYTF
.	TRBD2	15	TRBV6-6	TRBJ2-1	TGTGCCAGCAGTTACTTCGCGGGAGTTTTGAATGAGCAGTTCTTC	CASSYFAGVLNEQFF
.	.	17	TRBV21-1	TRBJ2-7	TGTGCCAGCATCTCGACAGGGATCGATGTGGTTGGCTACGAGCAGTACTTC	CASISTGIDVVGYEQYF
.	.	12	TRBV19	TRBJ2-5	TGTGCCAGTAGTATCTCGGGTGAGACCCAGTACTTC	CASSISGETQYF
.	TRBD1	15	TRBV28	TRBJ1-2	TGTGCCAGCAGTTTAGGGCGACAGGGTTCGGGTGGCTACACCTTC	CASSLGRQGSGGYTF
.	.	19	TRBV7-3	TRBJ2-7	TGTGCCAGCAGCTTAGTTACGGAGGGGTTTAGGGTGGGGCTCTACGAGCAGTACTTC	CASSLVTEGFRVGLYEQYF
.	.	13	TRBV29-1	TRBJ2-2	TGCAGCGCCCTCAGGCGGAACACCGGGGAGCTGTTTTTT	CSALRRNTGELFF
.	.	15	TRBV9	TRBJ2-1	TGTGCCAGCAGCAAGCGGACGGCCTCCTACAATGAGCAGTTCTTC	CASSKRTASYNEQFF
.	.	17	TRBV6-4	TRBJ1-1	TGTGCCAGCAGCGATCTTGGGGGGATCAGGGAGGACACTGAAGCTTTCTTT	CASSDLGGIREDTEAFF
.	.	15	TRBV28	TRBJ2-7	TGTGCCAGCAGTACCGGGACCTCTTTTGCCTACGAGCAGTACTTC	CASSTGTSFAYEQYF
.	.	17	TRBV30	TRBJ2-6	TGTGCCTGGAGCTTCTACGGACTTCTATCTGGGGCCAACGTCCTGACTTTC	CAWSFYGLLSGANVLTF
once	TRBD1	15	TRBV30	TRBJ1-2	TGTGCCTGGAGTGTAGGGGGCCTCCCATATTATGGCTACACCTTC	CAWSVGGLPYYGYTF
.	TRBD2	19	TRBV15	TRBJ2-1	TGTGCCACCAGCAGAGATTGGGATTGGAGCGGGAGTTATTACAATGAGCAGTTCTTC	CATSRDWDWSGSYYNEQFF